Listed here are 2 T cell receptor beta chains from one sample, sequenced in a study of blood T cells in healthy people across ages. The second PCR ran 7 to 11 cycles with a sample-barcoded 5' primer and J-beta primers. TCRdb re-called the 5' RACE reads with MiXCR, one entry per CDR3 protein. This sample has 600,000 to 1,000,000 distinct CDR3 sequences, with 20% to 30% found just once. The same specimen was also included in a second study, on T cells of mothers and their children.

The sequencing input was blood. The receptors here all came from a boy younger than 18 in good health.

The J gene is TRBJ2-1, the V gene TRBV29-1, with D unresolved. The CDR3 runs to 13 residues. The germline CDR1 and CDR2 sequences are SQVTM and ANQGSEA. With 7 bases removed from V and 1 base from J, the gap between germline ends came to 11 bases. The CDR3, as DNA: TGCAGCGCAGAAACTTGGTCCTACAATGAGCAGTTCTTC. It specifies CSAETWSYNEQFF.

The chain is built from TRBV4-3 and TRBJ2-7, with D hard to call. Germline values: CDR1 LGHNA, CDR2 YSLEER. V lost 0 bases and J 2 bases, leaving 11 bases between the germline ends. The CDR3 loop spans 15 amino acids. The CDR3 DNA reads as TGCGCCAGCAGCCAAGATCGAGACATAACCTACGAGCAGTACTTC. Translation gives CASSQDRDITYEQYF.